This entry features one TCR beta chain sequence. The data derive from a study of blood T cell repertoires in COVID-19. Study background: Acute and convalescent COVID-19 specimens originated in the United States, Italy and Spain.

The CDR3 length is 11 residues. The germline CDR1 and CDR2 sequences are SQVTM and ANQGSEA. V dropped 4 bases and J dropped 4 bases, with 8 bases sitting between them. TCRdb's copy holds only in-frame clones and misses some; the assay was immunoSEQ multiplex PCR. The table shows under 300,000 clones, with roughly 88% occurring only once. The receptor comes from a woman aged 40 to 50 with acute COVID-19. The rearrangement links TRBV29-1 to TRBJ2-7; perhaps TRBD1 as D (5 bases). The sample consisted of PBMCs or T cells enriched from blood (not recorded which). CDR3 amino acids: CSVVTGYEQYF. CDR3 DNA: TGCAGCGTTGTAACAGGATACGAGCAGTACTTC.